Below, 22 T cell receptor beta chains from the same sample are listed, as sequenced in a study of STAT5B mutations in CD4+ large granular lymphocyte leukemia. The table came from immunoSEQ multiplex PCR; TCRdb's copy has only in-frame clones and leaves some out. The table shows fewer than 45,000 clones, with about 88% occurring only once. Sequencing used CD4+ T cells from blood buffy coats. Receptors originate from a human donor in good health.

The chain recombines TRBV5-4 with TRBJ2-1, with D possibly matching TRBD2 (5 bases). Germline assignment: CDR1 SGHNT and CDR2 YYREEE (reference sequence). This CDR3 contains 16 residues. V was trimmed by 0 bases and J by 1 base, leaving 11 bases between them. Written as DNA, the CDR3 is TGTGCCAGCAGCTTGGGGTCGGGGTGGTCCTACAATGAGCAGTTCTTC. Protein product: CASSLGSGWSYNEQFF.

V usage is TRBV10-2 and J usage is TRBJ2-7; TRBD1 agrees at 10 bases. Germline CDR1 reads WSHSY; CDR2 reads SAAADI. The trim removed 8 bases at V and 4 bases at J, leaving 11 bases unmatched. CDR3 length: 15 amino acids. The CDR3 DNA is TGCGCCAGCGGAGACCGGGACAGGGGTTCATACGAGCAGTACTTC. Its translation: CASGDRDRGSYEQYF.

The chain combines TRBV5-1 with TRBJ2-5; no definite D call. The assigned J gene may be wrong: the sequence end matches TRBJ2-7 better. The CDR3 is 14 residues long. Germline CDR1 and CDR2: SGHRS and YFSETQ. This CDR3 is CASSSDPELYEQYF. DNA of the CDR3: TGCGCCAGCAGCAGCGACCCCGAGCTCTACGAGCAGTACTTC.

The chain is built from TRBV6-1 and TRBJ2-7; D is unclear. Germline CDR1 is MNHNS and CDR2 is SASEGT. The CDR3 extends over 12 amino acids. Trimming took off 6 bases at V and 3 bases at J, with 9 bases between the two ends. In nucleotides, the CDR3 is TGTGCCAGCAGAGAGAACCACTACGAGCAGTACTTC. This sequence encodes CASRENHYEQYF.

The V gene is TRBV9, the J gene TRBJ1-2; D uncertain. The length of the CDR3 is 14 residues. Trimming pared 3 bases from V and 1 base from J, leaving 10 bases between. The germline gives CDR1 SGDLS, CDR2 YYNGEE. In DNA form, the CDR3 reads TGTGCCAGCAGCGGATCGGGGATTAACTATGGCTACACCTTC. It codes for CASSGSGINYGYTF.

This chain joins TRBV6-5 and TRBJ1-5, with D uncertain. Germline V gene lookup returns CDR1 MNHEY and CDR2 SVGAGI. Trimming left V 5 bases short and J 0 bases short, with 11 bases between. The CDR3 loop spans 15 amino acids. The CDR3 loop reads CASSRGLASNQPQHF. The CDR3 DNA follows: TGTGCCAGCAGTCGCGGTCTTGCTAGCAATCAGCCCCAGCATTTT.

This clone was recorded only once. The chain has TRBV18 and TRBJ1-5; D is undetermined. The V end lost 3 bases, the J end lost 5 bases, and 11 bases lay between the germline ends. The CDR3 is made up of 14 amino acids. Germline V gene sequence: CDR1 KGHSH, CDR2 LQKENI. The CDR3 DNA follows: TGTGCCAGCTCACCGACGAACGGAGATCAGCCCCAGCATTTT. Protein product: CASSPTNGDQPQHF.

This clone is a singleton in its sample. This CDR3 reads CASREGGEWYNEQFF. The CDR3 DNA reads as TGTGCCAGCAGGGAAGGGGGGGAGTGGTACAATGAGCAGTTCTTC. The V gene is TRBV14, the J gene TRBJ2-1; D is perhaps TRBD2 (7 bases). The CDR3 has 15 amino acids. CDR1 SGHDN and CDR2 FVKESK come from the germline V gene. Deletions cut 6 bases from V and 4 bases from J, with 16 bases between. Full variable domain (outside the CDR3, taken from reference TRBV14 and TRBJ2-1): EAGVTQFPSHSVIEKGQTVTLRCDPISGHDNLYWYRRVMGKEIKFLLHFVKESKQDESGMPNNRFLAERTGGTYSTLKVQPAELEDSGVYFCASREGGEWYNEQFFGPGTRLTVL.

This sequence joins TRBV11-2 and TRBJ2-1; D possibly matches TRBD1 or TRBD2 (5 bases each). Germline CDR1 and CDR2: SGHAT and FQNNGV. V was clipped by 2 bases and J by 5 bases, with 16 bases between them. CDR3 length equals 16 residues. This CDR3 reads CASSLSHGDGNNEQFF. The CDR3 region has the DNA TGTGCCAGCAGCTTAAGTCACGGGGACGGTAACAATGAGCAGTTCTTC.

The chain links TRBV6-5 to TRBJ1-2; D gene ambiguous. V lost 8 bases, J lost 4 bases, and 11 bases lay in between. Germline V CDR1 and CDR2: MNHEY, SVGAGI. This CDR3 comprises 12 residues. The CDR3 spells CASGTDFYGYTF. CDR3 coding DNA: TGTGCCAGCGGCACCGATTTCTATGGCTACACCTTC.

This clone was found a few times. The chain combines TRBV30 with TRBJ1-1; D is unresolved. This CDR3 is built from 11 residues. Trimming removed 2 bases from V and 3 bases from J, with 4 bases in between. Germline values: CDR1 GTSNPN, CDR2 SVGIG (reference sequence). The CDR3 spells CAWSTYTEAFF. The CDR3 DNA follows: TGTGCCTGGAGTACTTACACTGAAGCTTTCTTT.

The rearrangement joins TRBV28 to TRBJ1-2; no reliable D call. The V end lost 4 bases, the J end lost 8 bases, and 20 bases lay between the germline ends. The CDR3 is 15 residues long. Germline-derived CDR1 and CDR2 are MDHEN and SYDVKM. CDR3 sequence reads: CASSSTPTHGRGYTF. The CDR3 coding sequence is TGTGCCAGCAGTTCAACCCCCACACATGGCCGGGGCTACACCTTC.

This chain links TRBV5-1 with TRBJ1-1, with 7 bases identical to TRBD1. The germline CDR1 and CDR2 sequences are SGHRS and YFSETQ. This CDR3 spans 15 amino acids. Trimming took 1 base from V and 1 from J; bases not matched to a gene: 4. In DNA, the CDR3 is TGCGCCAGCAGCTTGTTAGGGACAGCGAACACTGAAGCTTTCTTT. Its protein product is CASSLLGTANTEAFF.

The chain recombines TRBV4-1 with TRBJ1-1; D not certain. The CDR3 length is 17 residues. V was pared by 4 bases and J by 6 bases, with 24 bases between. CDR1 and CDR2 (germline): MGHRA, YSYEKL. The CDR3 coding sequence is TGCGCCAGCAGCCCGAGATTGTTCGGGTTGGCTAGGGCTGAAGCTTTCTTT. Translation gives CASSPRLFGLARAEAFF.

The gene calls are TRBV5-1 and TRBJ1-1, with D possibly matching TRBD1 (5 bases). Germline V lookup: CDR1 SGHRS, CDR2 YFSETQ. Trimming removed 4 bases at V and 0 bases at J, with 10 bases between. CDR3 length equals 14 residues. Here the CDR3 reads CASSTQGLNTEAFF. CDR3 DNA: TGCGCCAGCAGCACCCAGGGATTGAACACTGAAGCTTTCTTT.

V usage is TRBV18 and J usage is TRBJ2-1; the D is unclear. The CDR3 is 13 amino acids. The V end lost 1 base, the J end lost 8 bases, and 9 bases lay between the germline ends. Per germline, CDR1 KGHSH and CDR2 LQKENI. CDR3 coding DNA: TGTGCCAGCTCACCACTCCCCACTCATGAGCAGTTCTTC. Its translation is CASSPLPTHEQFF.

Only one count was recorded for this clone. The J gene is TRBJ2-2, the V gene TRBV4-1; TRBD2 might be the D (5 bases). The length of the CDR3 is 15 residues. Germline V CDR1 and CDR2: MGHRA, YSYEKL. V was pared by 1 base and J by 5 bases, with 11 bases between. CDR3 amino acids: CASSQVSSQTGELFF. The DNA for the CDR3 is TGCGCCAGCAGCCAAGTGTCTAGCCAAACCGGGGAGCTGTTTTTT.

The chain carries TRBV9 and TRBJ2-3, with TRBD1 as a possible D gene (5 bases). The CDR3 is 16 residues long. Per germline, CDR1 SGDLS and CDR2 YYNGEE. The ends were cut back, 0 bases at V and 4 bases at J, with 15 bases in the middle. The CDR3, as DNA: TGTGCCAGCAGCGTAGGCGGCAGGGTCCAAGCAGATACGCAGTATTTT. Translating it yields CASSVGGRVQADTQYF.

This chain uses TRBV13 with TRBJ2-1; 9 bases fit TRBD1. After removal of 5 bases from V and 7 bases from J, the junction contained 9 bases not matched to a gene. The CDR3 totals 15 residues. Germline V gives CDR1 PRHDT, CDR2 FYEKMQ (reference sequence). The DNA of the CDR3 is TGTGCCAGCAGCCCGGGACAGGGCGCGATGAATGAGCAGTTCTTC. Its protein product is CASSPGQGAMNEQFF.

As to this clone: At one end, the junction sequence differs from germline, possibly due to a read error. The J gene is TRBJ1-1, the V gene TRBV18, with 11 bases identical to TRBD1. Looked up from germline, CDR1 is KGHSH and CDR2 is LQKENI. There are 14 residues in the CDR3. This CDR3 is CASSPLPGQGAIVF. For the CDR3, the DNA is TGTGCCAGCTCACCACTCCCCGGACAGGGGGCGATTGTTTTT.

The V and J genes are TRBV18 and TRBJ2-3, with a possible D match to TRBD2 (6 bases). CDR1 and CDR2 from the germline V gene are KGHSH and LQKENI. Trimming pared 3 bases from V and 3 bases from J, leaving 19 bases between. The CDR3 consists of 17 residues. The CDR3: CASSPLMWGEGTDTQYF. The CDR3 nucleotides read TGTGCCAGCTCACCGCTCATGTGGGGGGAAGGAACAGATACGCAGTATTTT.

This CDR3 is CASSSQGMAEAFF. CDR3 nucleotide sequence: TGTGCCAGCAGTTCACAGGGGATGGCTGAAGCTTTCTTT. This sequence joins TRBV7-2 and TRBJ1-1; 7 bases align to TRBD1. V lost 6 bases and J lost 6; bases outside the gene matches: 7. Germline V gene lookup returns CDR1 SGHTA and CDR2 FQGNSA. This CDR3 is built from 13 residues.